This TCR beta chain was found in a study of shared clonotypes between healthy human individuals. Of note for this clone: The antigen is not known.

Assay: immunoSEQ multiplex PCR; the TCRdb copy retains only in-frame clones and omits some. Of 550,000 to 700,000 clones listed, around 73% are singletons. General observations from the study: Rarefaction analysis demonstrated incomplete sorted-subset sequencing notwithstanding large depth.

V lost 6 bases and J lost 9, with 12 bases in between. The CDR3 covers 12 residues. CDR1 and CDR2 from the germline V gene are MNHNS and SASEGT. The TCR sequence derives from a woman aged 30 to 39 in good health. The sample was memory CD4+ T cells sorted from blood. Subset in this sample: CD45RA-negative fraction. This chain connects TRBV6-1 to TRBJ1-5; tentative D call: TRBD1 (5 bases). The CDR3 DNA reads TGTGCCAGCAGGACGGGGGAGAGGCCCCAGCATTTT. Amino acids: CASRTGERPQHF.